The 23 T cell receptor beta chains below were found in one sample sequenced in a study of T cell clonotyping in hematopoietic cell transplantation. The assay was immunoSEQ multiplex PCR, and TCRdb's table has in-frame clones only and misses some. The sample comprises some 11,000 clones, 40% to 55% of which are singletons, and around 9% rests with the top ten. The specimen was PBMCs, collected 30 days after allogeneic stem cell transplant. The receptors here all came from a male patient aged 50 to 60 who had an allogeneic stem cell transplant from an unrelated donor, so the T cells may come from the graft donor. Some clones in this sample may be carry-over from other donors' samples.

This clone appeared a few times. CDR3 region: CASSVETGSGNTIYF. The CDR3 DNA reads TGTGCCAGCAGCGTAGAGACAGGGTCTGGAAACACCATATATTTT. The chain is built from TRBV9 and TRBJ1-3; the match to TRBD1 covers 7 bases. Germline CDR1 is SGDLS and CDR2 is YYNGEE. The CDR3 is 15 amino acids. Germline trimming cut 0 bases from V and 1 base from J; bases unmatched to any gene: 1.

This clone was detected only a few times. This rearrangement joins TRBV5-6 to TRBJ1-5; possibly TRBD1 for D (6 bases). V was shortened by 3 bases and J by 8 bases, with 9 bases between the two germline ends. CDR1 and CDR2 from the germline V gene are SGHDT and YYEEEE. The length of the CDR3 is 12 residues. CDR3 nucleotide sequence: TGTGCCAGCAGCTCCTGGGACAAGCCCCAGCATTTT. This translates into CASSSWDKPQHF.

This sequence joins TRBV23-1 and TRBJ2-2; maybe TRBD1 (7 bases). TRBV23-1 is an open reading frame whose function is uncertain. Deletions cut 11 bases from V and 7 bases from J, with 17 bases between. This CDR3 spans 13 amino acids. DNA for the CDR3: TGCGCCGCCGTGACAGGGAGGAACGGGGAGCTGTTTTTT. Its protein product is CAAVTGRNGELFF.

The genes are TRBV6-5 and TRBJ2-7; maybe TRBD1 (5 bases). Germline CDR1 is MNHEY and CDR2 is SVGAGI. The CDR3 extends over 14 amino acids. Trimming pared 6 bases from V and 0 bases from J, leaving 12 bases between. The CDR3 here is CASSRPDSSYEQYF. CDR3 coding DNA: TGTGCCAGCAGCCGACCTGACAGCTCCTACGAGCAGTACTTC.

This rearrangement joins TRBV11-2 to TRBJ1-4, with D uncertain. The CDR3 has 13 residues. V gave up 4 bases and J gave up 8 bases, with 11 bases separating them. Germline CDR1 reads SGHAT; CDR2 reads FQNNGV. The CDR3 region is CASSSPLGEKLFF. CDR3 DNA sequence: TGTGCCAGCAGCTCCCCCCTGGGGGAAAAACTGTTTTTT.

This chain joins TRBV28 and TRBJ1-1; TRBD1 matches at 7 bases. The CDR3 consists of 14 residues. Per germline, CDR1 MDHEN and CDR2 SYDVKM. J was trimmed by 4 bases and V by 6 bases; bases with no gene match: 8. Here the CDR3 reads CASRLTGIATEAFF. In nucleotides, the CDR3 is TGTGCCAGCAGACTGACAGGGATTGCCACTGAAGCTTTCTTT.

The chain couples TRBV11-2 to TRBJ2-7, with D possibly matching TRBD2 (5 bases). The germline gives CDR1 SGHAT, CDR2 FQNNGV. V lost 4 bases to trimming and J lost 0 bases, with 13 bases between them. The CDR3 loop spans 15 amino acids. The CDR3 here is CASSSTGETSYEQYF. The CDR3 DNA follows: TGTGCCAGCAGCTCGACCGGGGAAACCTCCTACGAGCAGTACTTC.

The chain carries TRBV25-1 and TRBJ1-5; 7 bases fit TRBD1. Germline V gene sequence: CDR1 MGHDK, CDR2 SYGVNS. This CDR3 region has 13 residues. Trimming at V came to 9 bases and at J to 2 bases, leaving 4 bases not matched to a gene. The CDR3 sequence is CARRTGGNQPQHF. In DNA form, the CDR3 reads TGTGCCAGACGGACAGGTGGCAATCAGCCCCAGCATTTT.

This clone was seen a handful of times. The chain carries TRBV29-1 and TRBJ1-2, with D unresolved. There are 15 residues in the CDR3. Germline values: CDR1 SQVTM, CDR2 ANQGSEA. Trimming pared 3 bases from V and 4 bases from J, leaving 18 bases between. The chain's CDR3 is CSVDERELPSYGYTF. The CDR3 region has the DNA TGCAGCGTTGACGAGCGGGAGCTCCCTTCCTATGGCTACACCTTC.

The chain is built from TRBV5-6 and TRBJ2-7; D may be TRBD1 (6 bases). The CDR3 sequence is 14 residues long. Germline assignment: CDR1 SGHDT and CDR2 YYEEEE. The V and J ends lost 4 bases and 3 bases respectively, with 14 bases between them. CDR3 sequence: CASSAWDIRYEQYF. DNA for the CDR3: TGTGCCAGCAGCGCGTGGGACATTCGCTACGAGCAGTACTTC.

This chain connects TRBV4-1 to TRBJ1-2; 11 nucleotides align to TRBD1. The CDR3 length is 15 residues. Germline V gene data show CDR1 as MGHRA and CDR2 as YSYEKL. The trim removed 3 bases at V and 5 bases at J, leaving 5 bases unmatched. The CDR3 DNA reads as TGCGCCAGCAGCCACCCGGGGGACAGGGGGTATGGCTACACCTTC. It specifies CASSHPGDRGYGYTF.

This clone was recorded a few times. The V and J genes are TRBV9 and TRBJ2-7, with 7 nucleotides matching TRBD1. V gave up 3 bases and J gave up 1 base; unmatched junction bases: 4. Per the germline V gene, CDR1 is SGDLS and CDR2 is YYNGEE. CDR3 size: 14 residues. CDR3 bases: TGTGCCAGCAGCGGGGAGACAGGGTCCTACGAGCAGTACTTC. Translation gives CASSGETGSYEQYF.

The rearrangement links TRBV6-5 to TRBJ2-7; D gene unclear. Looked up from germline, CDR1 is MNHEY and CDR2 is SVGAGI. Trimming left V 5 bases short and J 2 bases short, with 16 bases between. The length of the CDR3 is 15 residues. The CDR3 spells CASSKQSQSAYEQYF. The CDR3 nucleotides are TGTGCCAGCAGTAAGCAGAGCCAAAGCGCCTACGAGCAGTACTTC.

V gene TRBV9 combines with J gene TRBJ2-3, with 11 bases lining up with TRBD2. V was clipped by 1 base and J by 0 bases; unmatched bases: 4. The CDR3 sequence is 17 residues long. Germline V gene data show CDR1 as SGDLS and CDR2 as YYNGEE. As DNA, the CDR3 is TGTGCCAGCAGCGTAACTAGCGGGGGTGCTAGCACAGATACGCAGTATTTT. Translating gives CASSVTSGGASTDTQYF.

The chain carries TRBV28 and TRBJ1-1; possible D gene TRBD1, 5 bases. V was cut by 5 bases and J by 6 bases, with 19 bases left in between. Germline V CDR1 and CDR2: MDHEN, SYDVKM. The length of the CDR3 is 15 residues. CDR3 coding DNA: TGTGCCAGCAGTCCCGACAGAGCGGTATGGGCTGAAGCTTTCTTT. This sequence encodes CASSPDRAVWAEAFF.

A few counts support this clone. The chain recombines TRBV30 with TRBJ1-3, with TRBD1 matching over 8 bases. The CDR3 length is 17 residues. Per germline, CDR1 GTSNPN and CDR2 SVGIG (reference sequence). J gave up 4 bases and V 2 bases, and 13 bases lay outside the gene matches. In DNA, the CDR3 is TGTGCCTGGAGTAAGGCAGGGGGCGCTTTTTCCGGAAACACCATATATTTT. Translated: CAWSKAGGAFSGNTIYF.

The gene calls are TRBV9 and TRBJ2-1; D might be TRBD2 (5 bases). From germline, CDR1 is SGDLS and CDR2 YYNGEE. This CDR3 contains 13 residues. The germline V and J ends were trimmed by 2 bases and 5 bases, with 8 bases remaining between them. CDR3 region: CASSVTGNNEQFF. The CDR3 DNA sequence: TGTGCCAGCAGCGTGACGGGAAACAATGAGCAGTTCTTC.

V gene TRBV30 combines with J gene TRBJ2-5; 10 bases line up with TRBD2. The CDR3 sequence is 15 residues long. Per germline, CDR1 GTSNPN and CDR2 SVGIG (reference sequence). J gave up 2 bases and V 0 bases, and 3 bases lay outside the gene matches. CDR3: CAWSVGLARQETQYF. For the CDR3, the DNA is TGTGCCTGGAGTGTGGGACTAGCGAGACAAGAGACCCAGTACTTC.

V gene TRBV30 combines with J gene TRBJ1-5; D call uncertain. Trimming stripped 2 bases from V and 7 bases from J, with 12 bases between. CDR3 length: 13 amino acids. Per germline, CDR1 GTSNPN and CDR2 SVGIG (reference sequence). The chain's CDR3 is CAWSKEAAQPQHF. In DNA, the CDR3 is TGTGCCTGGAGTAAAGAGGCGGCCCAGCCCCAGCATTTT.

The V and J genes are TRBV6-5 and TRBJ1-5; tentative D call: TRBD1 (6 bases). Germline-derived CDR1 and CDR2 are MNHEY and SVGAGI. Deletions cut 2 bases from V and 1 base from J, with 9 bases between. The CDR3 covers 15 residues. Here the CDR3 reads CASSYGGGSNQPQHF. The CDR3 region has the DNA TGTGCCAGCAGTTACGGAGGGGGGAGCAATCAGCCCCAGCATTTT.

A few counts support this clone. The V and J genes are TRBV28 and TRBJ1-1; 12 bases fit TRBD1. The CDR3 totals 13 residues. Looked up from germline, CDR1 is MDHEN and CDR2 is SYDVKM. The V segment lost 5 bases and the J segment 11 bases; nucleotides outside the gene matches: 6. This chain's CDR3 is CASSPGQGARAFF. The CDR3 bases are TGTGCCAGCAGTCCGGGACAGGGGGCGCGTGCTTTCTTT.

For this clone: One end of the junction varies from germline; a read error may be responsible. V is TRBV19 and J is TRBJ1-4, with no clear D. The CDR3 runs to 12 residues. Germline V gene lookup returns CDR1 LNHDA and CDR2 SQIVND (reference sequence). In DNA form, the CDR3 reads TGTGCCAGTAGTCCAACAAATGAAAAACTGTTTTTT. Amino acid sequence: CASSPTNEKLFF.

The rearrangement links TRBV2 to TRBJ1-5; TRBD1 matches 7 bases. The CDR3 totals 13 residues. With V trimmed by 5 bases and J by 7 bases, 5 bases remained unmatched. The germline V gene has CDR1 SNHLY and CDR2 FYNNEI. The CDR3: CASSSDREQPQHF. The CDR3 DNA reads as TGTGCCAGCAGTTCAGACAGGGAGCAGCCCCAGCATTTT.